This entry features one T cell receptor (beta chain) sequence. These data come from a study of shared clonotypes between healthy human individuals. The assay was immunoSEQ multiplex PCR, and TCRdb's table has in-frame clones only and misses some. The sample holds 2,500,000 or so clones, 90% to 95% seen once. This receptor was taken from a man between 18 and 35 years old in good health. Some clones in this sample may be carry-over from other donors' samples. Sequencing used naive CD4+ T cells from PBMCs. Indicated subset: CD45RA+ positively selected.

The CDR3 is CAIRPHDRNSGSSTGELFF. The CDR3 DNA is TGTGCCATCCGCCCACATGATCGGAATAGCGGGAGTAGCACCGGGGAGCTGTTTTTT. The chain recombines TRBV2 with TRBJ2-2; TRBD2 matches 9 bases. The V gene's germline CDR1 is SNHLY and CDR2 FYNNEI. After removal of 10 bases from V and 4 bases from J, the junction contained 22 bases not matched to a gene. This CDR3 has 19 amino acids. Looking up the rest from reference TRBV2 and TRBJ2-2 gives the full variable domain: EPEVTQTPSHQVTQMGQEVILRCVPISNHLYFYWYRQILGQKVEFLVSFYNNEISEKSEIFDDQFSVERPDGSNFTLKIRSTKLEDSAMYFCAIRPHDRNSGSSTGELFFGEGSRLTVL.